A selection of T cell receptor beta chains follows, all from one sample in a study of Ad26.COV2.S vaccination and SARS-CoV-2 variants. TCRdb's copy holds only in-frame clones and misses some; the assay was immunoSEQ multiplex PCR. The data show more than 120,000 clones, 80% to 90% seen once. The material was peripheral blood, obtained after recovery from COVID-19. The receptors stem from a human donor who had recovered from COVID-19. Each CDR3 is given with its conserved first and last residue. The D gene is left open where the match is weak. Expanded clones are given a class, and other clones once, few, many or no size at all.

clone_size d_call j_call v_call cdr3_nt cdr3_aa
- - TRBJ1-2 TRBV28 TGTGCCAGCAGTCCAACAGGGTCCCCCGGCTACACCTTC CASSPTGSPGYTF
- TRBD2 TRBJ2-1 TRBV10-2 TGCGCCAGCAGTGGACTAGCGGGCGCAAATGAGCAGTTCTTC CASSGLAGANEQFF
- - TRBJ1-2 TRBV28 TGTGCCAGCAGTTTTCTCAGGGACCATGGCTACACCTTC CASSFLRDHGYTF
once TRBD2 TRBJ2-7 TRBV5-6 TGTGCCAGCAGCTTGGAGGCGGGGGACTACGAGCAGTACTTC CASSLEAGDYEQYF
- - TRBJ1-5 TRBV10-2 TGCGCCAGCAGTGAGTCGACGGGGGGGAATCAGCCCCAGCATTTT CASSESTGGNQPQHF
- - TRBJ1-1 TRBV4-1 TGCGCCAGCAGCCAAGATATTGAGGGGAACACTGAAGCTTTCTTT CASSQDIEGNTEAFF
- - TRBJ1-1 TRBV6-1 TGTGCCAGCAGTGAAGCATTGGGCGCACTCATTGAAGCTTTCTTT CASSEALGALIEAFF
few - TRBJ2-3 TRBV14 TGTGCCAGCAGCCAAGAGGTTGTAGCAGATACGCAGTATTTT CASSQEVVADTQYF
- TRBD1 TRBJ1-2 TRBV4-3 TGCGCCAGCAGCCAAGATCTGTGGGGACAGCCCTATGGCTACACCTTC CASSQDLWGQPYGYTF
- - TRBJ2-2 TRBV4-1 TGCGCCAGCAGCCAAGGTGCACTCGCGAACACCGGGGAGCTGTTTTTT CASSQGALANTGELFF
- - TRBJ2-6 TRBV2 TGTGCCAGCAGTACAGGAGCTATCTCTGGGGCCAACGTCCTGACTTTC CASSTGAISGANVLTF
- - TRBJ1-2 TRBV27 TGTGCCAGCAGTCCCCACGATGGTGTAGGGAGAGACTATGGCTACACCTTC CASSPHDGVGRDYGYTF
- - TRBJ2-3 TRBV7-9 TGTGCCAGCGAGGAGGGCCACACAGATACGCAGTATTTT CASEEGHTDTQYF
- - TRBJ1-4 TRBV19 TGTGCCAGTAGTATAGATGCCCGGGGGGAAAAACTGTTTTTT CASSIDARGEKLFF
- TRBD1 TRBJ1-1 TRBV6-5 TGTGCCAGCACCTCCGAACAGGGGAGGAACACTGAAGCTTTCTTT CASTSEQGRNTEAFF
- TRBD2 TRBJ2-5 TRBV13 TGTGCCAGCAGCCAGGGACTAGCGGGCGACCAAGAGACCCAGTACTTC CASSQGLAGDQETQYF
few - TRBJ2-3 TRBV7-2 TGTGCCAGCAGCCCGTATTTTTCTTCCACAGATACGCAGTATTTT CASSPYFSSTDTQYF
- TRBD1 TRBJ2-6 TRBV30 TGTGCCTGCCAACGCTTACAGGGGGCCGCCTCCTCTGGGGCCAACGTCCTGACTTTC CACQRLQGAASSGANVLTF
- - TRBJ1-6 TRBV3-1/TRBV3-2 TGTGCCAGCAGCCAAGATAGGAATGTCTTAGGTTCACCCCTCCACTTT CASSQDRNVLGSPLHF
- - TRBJ2-3 TRBV9 TGTGCCAGCAGCGTAATGGGGGGCCGCACAGATACGCAGTATTTT CASSVMGGRTDTQYF
- - TRBJ2-2 TRBV6-2/TRBV6-3 TGTGCCAGCAGTAAACGGAGTACCGGGGAGCTGTTTTTT CASSKRSTGELFF
- - TRBJ2-1 TRBV11-3 TGTGCCAGCAGCCCAACGCTGGGGGGCTACAATGAGCAGTTCTTC CASSPTLGGYNEQFF
- - TRBJ2-5 TRBV3-1/TRBV3-2 TGTGCCAGCAGCCAAGAGATAGAGACCCAGTACTTC CASSQEIETQYF
- - TRBJ2-7 TRBV28 TGTGCCAGCAGCCCGCCCGGGGGGCGTAGATACGAGCAGTACTTC CASSPPGGRRYEQYF
few - TRBJ1-5 TRBV5-5 TGTGCCAGCAGCTTGTCGGTTGGCAATCAGCCCCAGCATTTT CASSLSVGNQPQHF
- - TRBJ2-7 TRBV6-5 TGTGCCAGCAGCGCCGGGGACACCAGCCACTACGAGCAGTACTTC CASSAGDTSHYEQYF
- TRBD1 TRBJ1-2 TRBV5-1 TGCGCCAGCAGCTTGGTAGGGGGCGGCGGCTACACCTTC CASSLVGGGGYTF
- TRBD1 TRBJ2-4 TRBV6-6 TGTGCCAGCAGTTACTTCTCGGGGGACAGGGGGCACATTCAGTACTTC CASSYFSGDRGHIQYF
- TRBD1 TRBJ1-1 TRBV7-2 TGTGCCAGCAGCTTAGGGATGACAGGGTGGGTCACTGAAGCTTTCTTT CASSLGMTGWVTEAFF
- TRBD2 TRBJ2-2 TRBV28 TGTGCCAGCAGTCCCTCGCGGGGGGCCCACGGGGAGCTGTTTTTT CASSPSRGAHGELFF
few - TRBJ1-5 TRBV27 TGTGCCAGCAGTTTTCGAGGAAACCAGCCCCAGCATTTT CASSFRGNQPQHF
- - TRBJ2-7 TRBV7-8 TGTGCCAGCAAAAAGGACCTTGGAGCGAGCGAGCAGTACTTC CASKKDLGASEQYF
- - TRBJ2-5 TRBV6-5 TGTGCCAGCAGACCCCCTGGGGGTGTAGAGACCCAGTACTTC CASRPPGGVETQYF
- - TRBJ1-6 TRBV6-1 TGTGCCAGCAGTGAAAGAGGGGAGCAAAATTCACCCCTCCACTTT CASSERGEQNSPLHF
- - TRBJ2-3 TRBV6-5 TGTGCCAGCAGTTACTCCGATACGCAGTATTTT CASSYSDTQYF
- - TRBJ1-3 TRBV6-6 TGTGCCAGCACCACACTAAACACCATATATTTT CASTTLNTIYF
few - TRBJ1-3 TRBV6-5 TGTGCCAGCAGTTACGATGGGGGAAACACCATATATTTT CASSYDGGNTIYF
- - TRBJ2-7 TRBV28 TGTGCCAGCAGGCTACAGGGTTACGAGCAGTACTTC CASRLQGYEQYF
- - TRBJ1-1 TRBV7-9 TGTGCCAGCAGCTCGACCGAGGGGAACACTGAAGCTTTCTTT CASSSTEGNTEAFF
- - TRBJ1-1 TRBV11-2 TGTGCCAGCAGCCCCCATTCAAACACTGAAGCTTTCTTT CASSPHSNTEAFF
- - TRBJ2-7 TRBV5-1 TGCGCCAGCAGCTTTCAGGCGAGCTCCTACGAGCAGTACTTC CASSFQASSYEQYF
many - TRBJ1-3 TRBV28 TGTGCCAGCAGTCTCCGTCGAAACACCATATATTTT CASSLRRNTIYF
- - TRBJ2-5 TRBV5-1 TGCGCCAGCAGCGAATGGGCGGGGTCGGCGACCCAGTACTTC CASSEWAGSATQYF
- TRBD1 TRBJ1-1 TRBV29-1 TGCAGCGTTCGGGACAGAACGAACACTGAAGCTTTCTTT CSVRDRTNTEAFF
- - TRBJ1-2 TRBV3-1/TRBV3-2 TGTGCCAGCAGCCAATTTCCCCATGGGACGCACTATGGCTACACCTTC CASSQFPHGTHYGYTF